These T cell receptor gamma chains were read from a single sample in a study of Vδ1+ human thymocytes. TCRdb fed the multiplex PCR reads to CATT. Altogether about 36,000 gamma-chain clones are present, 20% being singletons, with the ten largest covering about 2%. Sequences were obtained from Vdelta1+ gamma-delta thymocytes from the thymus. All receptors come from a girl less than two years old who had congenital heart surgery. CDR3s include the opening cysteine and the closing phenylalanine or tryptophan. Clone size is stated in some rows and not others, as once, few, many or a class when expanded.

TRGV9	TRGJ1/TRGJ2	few	CALWEVPFLEKLF	TGTGCCTTGTGGGAGGTGCCGTTCTTGGAGAAACTCTTT
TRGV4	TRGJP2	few	CATWDGPKSSDWIKTF	TGTGCCACCTGGGATGGCCCCAAAAGTAGTGATTGGATCAAGACGTTT
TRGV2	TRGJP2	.	CATWVLYSSDWIKTF	TGTGCCACCTGGGTTTTATATAGTAGTGATTGGATCAAGACGTTT
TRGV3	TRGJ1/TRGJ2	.	CATWDRPYEKLF	TGTGCCACCTGGGACAGGCCATACGAGAAACTCTTT
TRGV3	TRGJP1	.	CATWTRLSGWFKIF	TGTGCCACCTGGACGAGGCTGTCCGGTTGGTTCAAGATATTT
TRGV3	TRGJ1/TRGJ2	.	CATWKRDKKLF	TGTGCCACCTGGAAGCGGGATAAGAAACTCTTT
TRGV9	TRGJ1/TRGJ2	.	CALWEVPRWHYYKKLF	TGTGCCTTGTGGGAGGTGCCCCGTTGGCACTATTATAAGAAACTCTTT
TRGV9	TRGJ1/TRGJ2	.	CALWEGVLVF	TGTGCCTTGTGGGAGGGGGTGCTGGTCTTT
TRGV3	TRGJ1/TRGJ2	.	CATWDRLICYKKLF	TGTGCCACCTGGGACAGGCTGATATGTTATAAGAAACTCTTT
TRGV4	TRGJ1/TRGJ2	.	CATWGLGYKKLF	TGTGCCACCTGGGGCCTTGGTTATAAGAAACTCTTT
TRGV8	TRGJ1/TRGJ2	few	CATWDRHENYYKKLF	TGTGCCACCTGGGATAGGCACGAAAATTATTATAAGAAACTCTTT
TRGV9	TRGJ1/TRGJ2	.	CALWASQGKKLF	TGTGCCTTGTGGGCCTCCCAGGGCAAGAAACTCTTT
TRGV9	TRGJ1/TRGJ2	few	CALWDGGYKKLF	TGTGCCTTGTGGGATGGGGGTTATAAGAAACTCTTT
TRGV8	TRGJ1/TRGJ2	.	CATWVRGEKLF	TGTGCCACCTGGGTCAGAGGCGAGAAACTCTTT
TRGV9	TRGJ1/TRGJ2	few	CALWEPLYYKKLF	TGTGCCTTGTGGGAGCCTTTATATTATAAGAAACTCTTT
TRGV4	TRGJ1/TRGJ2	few	CATWDEPYYKKLF	TGTGCCACCTGGGACGAACCCTATTATAAGAAACTCTTT
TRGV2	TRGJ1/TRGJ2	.	CAPRFTKKLF	TGTGCCCCGCGCTTTACCAAGAAACTCTTT
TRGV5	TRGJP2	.	CATWDSRRGGDWIKTF	TGTGCCACCTGGGACAGCAGACGGGGTGGTGATTGGATCAAGACGTTT
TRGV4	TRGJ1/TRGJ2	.	CATWDWKGYYKKLF	TGTGCCACCTGGGATTGGAAGGGGTATTATAAGAAACTCTTT
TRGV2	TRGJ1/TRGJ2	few	CATWDGPGRPTGHKKLF	TGTGCCACCTGGGACGGGCCGGGGCGGCCCACGGGTCATAAGAAACTCTTT
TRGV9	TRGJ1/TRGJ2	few	CALWEVEVKLF	TGTGCCTTGTGGGAGGTGGAGGTGAAACTCTTT
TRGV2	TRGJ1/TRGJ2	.	CATWDGRWGLKLF	TGTGCCACCTGGGACGGGCGCTGGGGATTAAAACTCTTT
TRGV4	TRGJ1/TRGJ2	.	CATWDAGYYKKLF	TGTGCCACCTGGGATGCGGGATATTATAAGAAACTCTTT
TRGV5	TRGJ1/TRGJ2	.	CATWDSVPDLNYYKKLF	TGTGCCACCTGGGACAGTGTCCCCGATCTGAATTATTATAAGAAACTCTTT
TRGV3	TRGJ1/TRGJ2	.	CATWDRPRDYYKKLF	TGTGCCACCTGGGACAGGCCTCGGGATTATTATAAGAAACTCTTT
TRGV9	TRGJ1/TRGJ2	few	CALSHYKKLF	TGTGCCTTGAGTCATTATAAGAAACTCTTT
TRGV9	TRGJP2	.	CALWEARANSSDWIKTF	TGTGCCTTGTGGGAGGCGCGGGCGAATAGTAGTGATTGGATCAAGACGTTT
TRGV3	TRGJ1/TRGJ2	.	CATWDLRGNYKKLF	TGTGCCACCTGGGACCTACGAGGGAATTATAAGAAACTCTTT
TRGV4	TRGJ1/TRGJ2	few	CATWDGRTGELF	TGTGCCACCTGGGATGGTAGGACCGGGGAACTCTTT
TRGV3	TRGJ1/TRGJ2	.	CATWDKWEKLF	TGTGCCACCTGGGACAAATGGGAGAAACTCTTT
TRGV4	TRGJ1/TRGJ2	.	CATWDGPLDTKKLF	TGTGCCACCTGGGATGGGCCCCTCGACACCAAGAAACTCTTT
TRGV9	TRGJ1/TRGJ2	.	CALWEPTPTYYKKLF	TGTGCCTTGTGGGAGCCAACTCCAACTTATTATAAGAAACTCTTT
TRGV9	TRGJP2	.	CALWEVYSSDWIKTF	TGTGCCTTGTGGGAGGTGTATAGTAGTGATTGGATCAAGACGTTT
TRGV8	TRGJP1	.	CATWGDFTTGWFKIF	TGTGCCACCTGGGGCGATTTTACCACTGGTTGGTTCAAGATATTT
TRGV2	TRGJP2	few	CATWDGGTVGDWIKTF	TGTGCCACCTGGGACGGGGGTACCGTGGGTGATTGGATCAAGACGTTT
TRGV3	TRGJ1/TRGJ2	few	CAAWDRKAKGYKKLF	TGTGCCGCCTGGGACAGGAAAGCTAAAGGGTATAAGAAACTCTTT
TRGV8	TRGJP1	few	CATWDRDTGWFKIF	TGTGCCACCTGGGATAGAGACACTGGTTGGTTCAAGATATTT
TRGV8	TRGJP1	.	CATFTTGWFKIF	TGTGCCACCTTTACCACTGGTTGGTTCAAGATATTT
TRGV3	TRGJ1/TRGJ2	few	CATWDRLPYKKLF	TGTGCCACCTGGGACAGGCTACCATATAAGAAACTCTTT
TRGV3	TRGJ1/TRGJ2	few	CATWLYYKKLF	TGTGCCACCTGGCTATATTATAAGAAACTCTTT
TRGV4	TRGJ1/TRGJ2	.	CATWDGRRYKKLF	TGTGCCACCTGGGATGGGCGACGTTATAAGAAACTCTTT
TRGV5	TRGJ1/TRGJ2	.	CATWDLIYKKLF	TGTGCCACCTGGGACTTGATTTATAAGAAACTCTTT
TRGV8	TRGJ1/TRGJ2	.	CATWYRNYYKKLF	TGTGCCACCTGGTACCGAAATTATTATAAGAAACTCTTT
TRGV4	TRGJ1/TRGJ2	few	CATWDVIDYKKLF	TGTGCCACCTGGGATGTAATCGATTATAAGAAACTCTTT
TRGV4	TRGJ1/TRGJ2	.	CATWDGGNYKKLF	TGTGCCACCTGGGATGGCGGGAATTATAAGAAACTCTTT
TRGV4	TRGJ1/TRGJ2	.	CATWDGPFRGYKKLF	TGTGCCACCTGGGACGGGCCATTTCGTGGTTATAAGAAACTCTTT
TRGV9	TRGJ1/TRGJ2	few	CALWEATHYYKKLF	TGTGCCTTGTGGGAGGCAACCCATTATTATAAGAAACTCTTT
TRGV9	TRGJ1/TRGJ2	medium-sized	CALWEKKLF	TGTGCCTTGTGGGAAAAGAAACTCTTT